What follows are 3 T cell receptor beta chains derived from one specimen sequenced in a study of blood T cells in healthy people across ages. The use of a sample-barcoded 5' primer and a J-beta primer mix characterized a second PCR of roughly 7 to 11 cycles. Each CDR3 protein gets one entry after TCRdb re-called the 5' RACE reads with MiXCR. The table shows over 1,500,000 distinct CDR3 sequences, with around half occurring only once. Sequenced: blood. The receptors here all came from a woman between 35 and 50 years old in good health.

This chain uses TRBV12-3 or TRBV12-4 with TRBJ2-5, with D possibly being TRBD1 (6 bases). This CDR3 has 13 residues. The V and J ends lost 7 bases and 4 bases respectively, with 13 bases between them. The CDR3 sequence: CASIRGSGETQYF. The DNA of the CDR3 is TGTGCCAGCATAAGGGGGAGCGGAGAGACCCAGTACTTC.

The rearrangement joins TRBV25-1 to TRBJ1-2, with 7 positions matching TRBD1. The germline gives CDR1 MGHDK, CDR2 SYGVNS. Losses at the gene ends were 6 bases for V and 5 bases for J; bases not matched to a gene: 3. This CDR3 has 12 amino acids. The CDR3 nucleotides are TGTGCCAGCAGAGCCAGGGGGTATGGCTACACCTTC. This encodes CASRARGYGYTF.

The V gene is TRBV15, the J gene TRBJ2-1, with D perhaps matching TRBD2 (5 bases). The V end was cut by 5 bases, the J end by 10 bases, with 12 bases between. The CDR3 runs 12 residues. The germline CDR1 and CDR2 sequences are LNHNV and YYDKDF (reference sequence). The CDR3 nucleotides read TGTGCCACCAGCTGGAGGCGCAACGAGCAGTTCTTC. Protein: CATSWRRNEQFF.